This TCR beta chain was captured in a study of blood T cell repertoires in COVID-19. V lost 6 bases to trimming and J lost 4 bases, with 12 bases between them. The germline CDR1 and CDR2 sequences are MNHNY and SVGAGI (reference sequence). The CDR3 is made up of 13 amino acids. Only in-frame clones appear in the TCRdb table, and some are missing; sequencing was by immunoSEQ multiplex PCR. The repertoire consists of hundreds of thousands of clones, with roughly 80% occurring once and the leading ten covering 15% to 20%. The sequence came from a woman over 75 with active or convalescent COVID-19. Specimen: peripheral blood. This chain uses TRBV6-6 with TRBJ1-1; maybe TRBD1 (5 bases). The CDR3 coding sequence is TGTGCCAGCAGCGCTCAGGGAACCACTGAAGCTTTCTTT. This codes for CASSAQGTTEAFF.